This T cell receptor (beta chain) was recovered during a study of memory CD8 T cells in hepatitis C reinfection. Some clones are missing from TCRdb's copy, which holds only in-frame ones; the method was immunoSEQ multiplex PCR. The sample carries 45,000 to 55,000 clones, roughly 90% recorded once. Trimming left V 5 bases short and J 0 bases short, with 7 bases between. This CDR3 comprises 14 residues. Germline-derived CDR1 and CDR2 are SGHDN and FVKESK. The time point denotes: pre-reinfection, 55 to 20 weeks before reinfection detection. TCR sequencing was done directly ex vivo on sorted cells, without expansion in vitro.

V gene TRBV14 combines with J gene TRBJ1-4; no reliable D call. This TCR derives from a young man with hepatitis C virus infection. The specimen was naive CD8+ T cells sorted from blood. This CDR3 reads CASSGSTTNEKLFF. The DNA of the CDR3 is TGTGCCAGCAGCGGGAGCACAACTAATGAAAAACTGTTTTTT.